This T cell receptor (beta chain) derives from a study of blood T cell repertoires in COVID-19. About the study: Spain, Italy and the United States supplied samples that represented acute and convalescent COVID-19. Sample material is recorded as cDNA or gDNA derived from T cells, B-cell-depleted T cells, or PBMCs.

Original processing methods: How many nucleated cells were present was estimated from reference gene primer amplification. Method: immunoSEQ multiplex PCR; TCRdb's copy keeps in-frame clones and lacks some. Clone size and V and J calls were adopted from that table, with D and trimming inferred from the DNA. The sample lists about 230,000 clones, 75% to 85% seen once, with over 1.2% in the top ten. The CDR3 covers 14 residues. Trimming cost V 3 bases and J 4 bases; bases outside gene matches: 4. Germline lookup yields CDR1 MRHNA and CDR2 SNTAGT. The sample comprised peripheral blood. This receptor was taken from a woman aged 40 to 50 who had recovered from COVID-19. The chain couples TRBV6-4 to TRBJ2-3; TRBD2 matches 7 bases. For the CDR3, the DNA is TGTGCCAGCAGTGAGAGACTAGCATCAGATACGCAGTATTTT. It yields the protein CASSERLASDTQYF.